Listed here are 8 T cell receptor beta chains from one sample, sequenced in a study of CD4+ T cells in melanoma. TCRdb keeps only in-frame clones here, not all; method: immunoSEQ multiplex PCR. The sample has 90,000 to 130,000 clones; approximately 90% are singletons. What was sequenced was peripheral blood. The receptor source for this set is a human donor with melanoma.

J is TRBJ2-3 and V is TRBV19; 8 positions agree with TRBD2. There are 14 residues in the CDR3. The germline gives CDR1 LNHDA, CDR2 SQIVND (reference sequence). The V and J ends lost 5 bases and 1 base, in that order; junction bases with no gene match: 2. The CDR3 loop is CASSSAGGTDTQYF. The CDR3 bases are TGTGCCAGTAGTTCAGCGGGGGGCACAGATACGCAGTATTTT.

The chain carries TRBV4-3 and TRBJ2-7; a possible D gene is TRBD2 (6 bases). The V end lost 0 bases, the J end lost 2 bases, and 11 bases lay between the germline ends. Germline V CDR1 and CDR2: LGHNA, YSLEER. The CDR3 totals 15 residues. For the CDR3, the DNA is TGCGCCAGCAGCCAAGATCGGGGAGGAGCCTACGAGCAGTACTTC. Its translation is CASSQDRGGAYEQYF.

The genes are TRBV6-1 and TRBJ2-4; TRBD2 is a possible D gene (7 bases). This CDR3 spans 16 amino acids. CDR1 is MNHNS and CDR2 is SASEGT in the germline V gene. V was pared by 4 bases and J by 1 base, with 14 bases between. The CDR3, as DNA: TGTGCCAGCAGTGGAGGGGGGGACGGGGCCAAAAACATTCAGTACTTC. Its protein is CASSGGGDGAKNIQYF.

V gene TRBV27 combines with J gene TRBJ1-2; 7 nucleotides match TRBD1. Germline V gene data show CDR1 as MNHEY and CDR2 as SMNVEV (reference sequence). V shed 5 bases and J 10 bases; nucleotides not matched to a gene: 7. This CDR3 comprises 12 residues. Here the CDR3 reads CASSPLEGAYTF. In DNA form, the CDR3 reads TGTGCCAGCAGTCCCCTTGAGGGGGCCTACACCTTC.

CDR3 in amino acids: CASSLVGVNTEAFF. The DNA for the CDR3 is TGCGCCAGCAGCTTGGTAGGGGTTAACACTGAAGCTTTCTTT. This chain joins TRBV5-1 and TRBJ1-1; perhaps TRBD1 as D (5 bases). The CDR3 extends over 14 amino acids. V lost 0 bases to trimming and J lost 2 bases, with 8 bases between them. Germline V gene lookup returns CDR1 SGHRS and CDR2 YFSETQ.

The V call is TRBV12-2, the J call TRBJ2-7; the listed D gene, TRBD2, was not tested against the DNA. TRBV12-2 is a pseudogene. There are 18 residues in the CDR3. CDR3 loop: CASRLVGLAGGFLYEQYF. As DNA, the CDR3 is TGTGCAAGTCGCTTAGTTGGACTAGCGGGAGGATTTTTGTACGAGCAGTACTTC.

This chain uses TRBV28 with TRBJ1-1; D gene ambiguous. The germline V gene encodes CDR1 MDHEN and CDR2 SYDVKM. Trimming removed 3 bases from V and 8 bases from J, with 10 bases in between. This CDR3 spans 12 amino acids. CDR3 amino acids: CASSLRVREAFF. CDR3 nucleotides: TGTGCCAGCAGTTTGAGGGTACGCGAAGCTTTCTTT.

The chain couples TRBV15 to TRBJ2-3, with 9 bases fitting TRBD2. The CDR3 extends over 16 amino acids. Germline-derived CDR1 and CDR2 are LNHNV and YYDKDF (reference sequence). The ends lost 0 bases at V and 3 bases at J; junction bases unmatched: 4. The DNA for the CDR3 is TGTGCCACCAGCAGAGAGGGCGGGGGGGTTACAGATACGCAGTATTTT. Protein product: CATSREGGGVTDTQYF.